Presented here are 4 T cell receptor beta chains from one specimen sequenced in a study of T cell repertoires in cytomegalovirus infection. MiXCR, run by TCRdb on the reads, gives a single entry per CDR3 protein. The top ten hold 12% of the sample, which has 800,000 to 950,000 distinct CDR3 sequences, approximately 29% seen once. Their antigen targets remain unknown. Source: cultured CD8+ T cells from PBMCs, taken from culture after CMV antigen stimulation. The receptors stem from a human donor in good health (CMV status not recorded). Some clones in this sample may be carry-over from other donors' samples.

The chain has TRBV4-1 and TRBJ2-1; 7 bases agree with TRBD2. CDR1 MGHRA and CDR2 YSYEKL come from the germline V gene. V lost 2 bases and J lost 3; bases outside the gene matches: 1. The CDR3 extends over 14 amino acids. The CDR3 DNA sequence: TGCGCCAGCAGCCAACTAGCGGTCTACAATGAGCAGTTCTTC. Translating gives CASSQLAVYNEQFF.

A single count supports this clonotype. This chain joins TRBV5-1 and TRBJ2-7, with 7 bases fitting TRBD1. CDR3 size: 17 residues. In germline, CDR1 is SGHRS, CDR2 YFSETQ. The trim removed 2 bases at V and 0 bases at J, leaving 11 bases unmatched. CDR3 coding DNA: TGCGCCAGCAGCTTTGGCCGAAACAGGGGCTCCTCCTACGAGCAGTACTTC. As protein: CASSFGRNRGSSYEQYF. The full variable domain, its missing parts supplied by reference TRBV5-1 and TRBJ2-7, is KAGVTQTPRYLIKTRGQQVTLSCSPISGHRSVSWYQQTPGQGLQFLFEYFSETQRNKGNFPGRFSGRQFSNSRSEMNVSTLELGDSALYLCASSFGRNRGSSYEQYFGPGTRLTVT.

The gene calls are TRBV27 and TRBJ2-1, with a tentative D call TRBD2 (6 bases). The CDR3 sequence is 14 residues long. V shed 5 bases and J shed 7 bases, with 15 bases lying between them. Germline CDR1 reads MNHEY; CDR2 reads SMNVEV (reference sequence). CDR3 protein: CASSRRAGYNEQFF. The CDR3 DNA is TGTGCCAGCAGTCGACGTGCGGGGTATAATGAGCAGTTCTTC.

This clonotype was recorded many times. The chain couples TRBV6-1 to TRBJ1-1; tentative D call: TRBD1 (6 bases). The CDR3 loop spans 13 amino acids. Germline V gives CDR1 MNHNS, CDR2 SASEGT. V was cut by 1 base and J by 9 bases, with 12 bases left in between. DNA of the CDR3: TGTGCCAGCAGTGAAGACAGGGTTTCCCAAGCTTTCTTT. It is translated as CASSEDRVSQAFF.